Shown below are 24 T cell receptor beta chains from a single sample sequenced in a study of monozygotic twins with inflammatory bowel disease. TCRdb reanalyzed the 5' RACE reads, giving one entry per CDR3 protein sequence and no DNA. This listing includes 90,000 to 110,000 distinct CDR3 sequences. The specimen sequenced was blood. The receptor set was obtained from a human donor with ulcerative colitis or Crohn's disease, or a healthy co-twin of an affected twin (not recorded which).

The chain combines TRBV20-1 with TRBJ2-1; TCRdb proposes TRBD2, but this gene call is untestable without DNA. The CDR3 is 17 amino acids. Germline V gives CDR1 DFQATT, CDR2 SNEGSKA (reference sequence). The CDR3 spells CSAREGLAVPPGNEQFF.

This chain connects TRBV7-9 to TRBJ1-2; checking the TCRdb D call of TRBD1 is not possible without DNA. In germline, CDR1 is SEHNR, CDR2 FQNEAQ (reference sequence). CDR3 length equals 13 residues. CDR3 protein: CASSFRDRDRYTF.

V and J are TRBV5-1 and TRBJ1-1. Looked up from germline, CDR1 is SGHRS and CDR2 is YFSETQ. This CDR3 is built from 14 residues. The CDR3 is CASTFGSGIAEAFF.

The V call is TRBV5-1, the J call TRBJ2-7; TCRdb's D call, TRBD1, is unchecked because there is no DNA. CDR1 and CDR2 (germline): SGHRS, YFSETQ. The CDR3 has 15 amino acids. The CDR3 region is CASSPGQGRLGEQYF. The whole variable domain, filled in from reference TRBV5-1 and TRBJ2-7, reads KAGVTQTPRYLIKTRGQQVTLSCSPISGHRSVSWYQQTPGQGLQFLFEYFSETQRNKGNFPGRFSGRQFSNSRSEMNVSTLELGDSALYLCASSPGQGRLGEQYFGPGTRLTVT.

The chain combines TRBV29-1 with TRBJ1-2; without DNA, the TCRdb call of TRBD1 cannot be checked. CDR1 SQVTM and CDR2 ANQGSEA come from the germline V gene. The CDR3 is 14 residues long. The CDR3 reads CSVTQDRGGYGYTF.

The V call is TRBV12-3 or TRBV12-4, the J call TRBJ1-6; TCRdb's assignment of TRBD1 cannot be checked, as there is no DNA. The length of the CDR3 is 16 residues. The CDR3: CASSSNGAGGNSPLHF.

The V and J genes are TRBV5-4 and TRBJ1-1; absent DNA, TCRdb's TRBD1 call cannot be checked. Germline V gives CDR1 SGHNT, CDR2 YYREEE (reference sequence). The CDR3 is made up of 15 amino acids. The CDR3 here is CASSPPLGENTEAFF.

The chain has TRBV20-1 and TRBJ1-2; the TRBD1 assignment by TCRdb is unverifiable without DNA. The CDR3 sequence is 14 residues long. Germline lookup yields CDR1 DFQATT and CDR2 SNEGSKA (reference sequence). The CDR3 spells CSARDRETGGGYTF.

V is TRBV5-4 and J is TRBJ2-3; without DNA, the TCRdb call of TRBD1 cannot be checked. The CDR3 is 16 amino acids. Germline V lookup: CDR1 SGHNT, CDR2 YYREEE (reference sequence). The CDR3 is CASSSPQGRSTDTQYF.

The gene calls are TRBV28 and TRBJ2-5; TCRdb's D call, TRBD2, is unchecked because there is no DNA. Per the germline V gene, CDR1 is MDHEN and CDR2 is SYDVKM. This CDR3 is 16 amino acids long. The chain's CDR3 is CASSPSRTSRRETQYF.

This CDR3 is CSAREGQPQHF. The chain links TRBV20-1 to TRBJ1-5. The germline V gene has CDR1 DFQATT and CDR2 SNEGSKA (reference sequence). This CDR3 is built from 11 residues.

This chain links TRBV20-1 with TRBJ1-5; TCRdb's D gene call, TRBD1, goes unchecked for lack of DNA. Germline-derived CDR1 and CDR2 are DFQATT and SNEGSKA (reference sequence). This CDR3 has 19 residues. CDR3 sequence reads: CSALEGGTGRIRSNQPQHF.

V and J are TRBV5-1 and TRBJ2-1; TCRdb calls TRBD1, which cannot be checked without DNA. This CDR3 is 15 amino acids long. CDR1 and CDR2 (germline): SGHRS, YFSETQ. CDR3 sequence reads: CASSSSSGVKGEQFF.

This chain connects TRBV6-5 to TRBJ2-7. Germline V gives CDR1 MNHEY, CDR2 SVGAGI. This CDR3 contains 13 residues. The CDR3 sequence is CASSYSSAYEQYF.

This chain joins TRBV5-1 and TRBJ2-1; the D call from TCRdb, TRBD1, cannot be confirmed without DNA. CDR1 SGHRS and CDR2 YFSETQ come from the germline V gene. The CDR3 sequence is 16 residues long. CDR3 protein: CASRSTGGPPYNEQFF.

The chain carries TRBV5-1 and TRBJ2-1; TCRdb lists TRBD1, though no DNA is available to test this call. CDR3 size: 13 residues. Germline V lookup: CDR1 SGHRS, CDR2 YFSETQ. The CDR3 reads CASSSTGGNEQFF.

The CDR3 sequence is CASSSKAGGAYNEQFF. J is TRBJ2-1 and V is TRBV13. CDR3 length: 16 residues. The germline V gene encodes CDR1 PRHDT and CDR2 FYEKMQ (reference sequence).

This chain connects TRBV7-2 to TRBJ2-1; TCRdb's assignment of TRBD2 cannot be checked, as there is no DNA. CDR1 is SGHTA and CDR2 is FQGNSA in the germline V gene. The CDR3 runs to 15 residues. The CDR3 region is CASSSVRERRDEQFF.

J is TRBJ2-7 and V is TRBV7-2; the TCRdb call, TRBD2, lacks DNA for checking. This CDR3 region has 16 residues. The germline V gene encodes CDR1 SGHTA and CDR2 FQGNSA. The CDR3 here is CASSLGGLAASYEQYF.

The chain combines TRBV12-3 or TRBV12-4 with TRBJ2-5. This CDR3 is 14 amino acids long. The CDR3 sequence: CASSLSAAQETQYF.

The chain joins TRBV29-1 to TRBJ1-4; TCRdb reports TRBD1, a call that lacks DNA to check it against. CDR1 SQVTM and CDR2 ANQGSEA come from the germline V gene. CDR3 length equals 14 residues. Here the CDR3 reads CSAGGQGEIEKLFF.

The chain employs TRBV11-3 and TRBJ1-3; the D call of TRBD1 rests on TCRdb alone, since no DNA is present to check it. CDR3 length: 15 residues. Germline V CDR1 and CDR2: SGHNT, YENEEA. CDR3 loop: CASSSSTGEGNTIYF.

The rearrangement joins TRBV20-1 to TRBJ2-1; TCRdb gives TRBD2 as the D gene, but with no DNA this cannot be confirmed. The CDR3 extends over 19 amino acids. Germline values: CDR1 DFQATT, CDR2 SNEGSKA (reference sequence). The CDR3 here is CSARLYRGGTTSGSDEQFF.

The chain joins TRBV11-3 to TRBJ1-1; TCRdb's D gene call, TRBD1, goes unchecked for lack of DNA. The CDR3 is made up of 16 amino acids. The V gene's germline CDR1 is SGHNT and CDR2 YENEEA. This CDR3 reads CASSLDDWQGNTEAFF.